A single sample gave rise to the 13 T cell receptor beta chains below, sequenced in a study of cytomegalovirus exposure and HLA in healthy donors. PCR was performed using 60 Vbeta and 13 Jbeta primers. Sequencing used immunoSEQ multiplex PCR; TCRdb keeps in-frame clones, though not all of them. The top ten hold 1.2% of the sample, which has approximately 170,000 clones, roughly 88% seen once. Sequenced sample: PBMCs. The receptor source for this set is a boy aged 2-9 years in good health and CMV-seronegative.

This clone was found once. The chain has TRBV5-1 and TRBJ1-1; tentatively, D is TRBD1 (5 bases). CDR3 length equals 15 residues. V lost 3 bases and J 2 bases, leaving 14 bases between the germline ends. Germline-derived CDR1 and CDR2 are SGHRS and YFSETQ. CDR3 nucleotide sequence: TGCGCCAGCAGCTCACAGGAGGGCAGAAACACTGAAGCTTTCTTT. It translates to CASSSQEGRNTEAFF.

This chain joins TRBV6-6 and TRBJ1-1, with D perhaps matching TRBD1 (6 bases). The CDR3 covers 14 residues. Trimming shortened V by 8 bases and J by 7 bases, and 20 bases separated the two germline ends. Germline CDR1 MNHNY, CDR2 SVGAGI (reference sequence). The CDR3 sequence: CASRPNTGTSEAFF. Here the CDR3 DNA reads TGTGCCAGCCGACCAAATACAGGGACGAGTGAAGCTTTCTTT.

The chain combines TRBV5-1 with TRBJ2-3, with D perhaps matching TRBD2 (6 bases). There are 14 residues in the CDR3. Germline V gene lookup returns CDR1 SGHRS and CDR2 YFSETQ. Trimming shortened V by 0 bases and J by 7 bases, and 12 bases separated the two germline ends. The DNA for the CDR3 is TGCGCCAGCAGCTTGGATAGAGGGAGGAATACGCAGTATTTT. This encodes CASSLDRGRNTQYF. The full variable domain, completed using reference TRBV5-1 and TRBJ2-3, is KAGVTQTPRYLIKTRGQQVTLSCSPISGHRSVSWYQQTPGQGLQFLFEYFSETQRNKGNFPGRFSGRQFSNSRSEMNVSTLELGDSALYLCASSLDRGRNTQYFGPGTRLTVL.

The chain has TRBV13 and TRBJ2-5; the match to TRBD2 covers 8 bases. The better agreement between TRBJ2-7 and the DNA end casts doubt on the J call. The CDR3 loop spans 14 amino acids. CDR1 is PRHDT, CDR2 FYEKMQ, per germline (reference sequence). The CDR3 DNA is TGTGCCAGCAGCTTAGACGGGAGGGCCGTCGAGCAGTACTTC. Translating gives CASSLDGRAVEQYF.

The chain carries TRBV6-1 and TRBJ1-2; the D gene is possibly TRBD1 (6 bases). The CDR3 length is 15 residues. Germline CDR1 reads MNHNS; CDR2 reads SASEGT. Trimming cost V 7 bases and J 2 bases, with 17 bases left between them. Here the CDR3 DNA reads TGTGCCAGCACTGACACAGGGATTGAGAACTATGGCTACACCTTC. Protein product: CASTDTGIENYGYTF.

This sequence joins TRBV11-2 and TRBJ2-7; 9 bases are shared with TRBD2. J gave up 3 bases and V 5 bases, and 11 bases lay outside the gene matches. The CDR3 extends over 16 amino acids. Germline V CDR1 and CDR2: SGHAT, FQNNGV. The CDR3 region is CASSPLGGGRDYEQYF. Written as DNA, the CDR3 is TGTGCCAGCAGCCCCCTAGGGGGCGGGAGGGACTACGAGCAGTACTTC. Together with reference TRBV11-2 and TRBJ2-7, the CDR3 gives the full variable domain: EAGVAQSPRYKIIEKRQSVAFWCNPISGHATLYWYQQILGQGPKLLIQFQNNGVVDDSQLPKDRFSAERLKGVDSTLKIQPAKLEDSAVYLCASSPLGGGRDYEQYFGPGTRLTVT.

This clone was found a few times. The chain employs TRBV4-2 and TRBJ2-7, with 10 bases lining up with TRBD2. Germline CDR1 LGHNA, CDR2 YNFKEQ. The CDR3 is made up of 17 amino acids. The V gene end was trimmed by 0 bases and the J gene end by 0 bases; junction bases not matched to a gene: 5. In nucleotides, the CDR3 is TGTGCCAGCAGCCAAGACAGGGGGACTAGCGACTCCTACGAGCAGTACTTC. Its protein product is CASSQDRGTSDSYEQYF.

This chain links TRBV15 with TRBJ1-4; no reliable D call. V was shortened by 9 bases and J by 7 bases, with 15 bases between the two germline ends. This CDR3 has 13 residues. Per the germline V gene, CDR1 is LNHNV and CDR2 is YYDKDF (reference sequence). CDR3 nucleotides: TGTGCCACTAGGACGGAGCGGGGTGAAAAACTGTTTTTT. This codes for CATRTERGEKLFF. Full variable domain (missing parts from reference TRBV15 and TRBJ1-4): DAMVIQNPRYQVTQFGKPVTLSCSQTLNHNVMYWYQQKSSQAPKLLFHYYDKDFNNEADTPDNFQSRRPNTSFCFLDIRSPGLGDTAMYLCATRTERGEKLFFGSGTQLSVL.

This sequence joins TRBV7-9 and TRBJ2-5; 7 bases match TRBD1. V lost 1 base, J lost 2 bases, and 4 bases stayed unmatched. Per the germline V gene, CDR1 is SEHNR and CDR2 is FQNEAQ (reference sequence). This CDR3 spans 15 amino acids. CDR3 loop: CASSLGTGWQETQYF. The DNA of the CDR3 is TGTGCCAGCAGCTTAGGGACAGGCTGGCAAGAGACCCAGTACTTC.

The chain links TRBV30 to TRBJ2-5; 8 bases map to TRBD1. Trimming cost V 5 bases and J 4 bases; bases outside gene matches: 12. The CDR3 is made up of 15 amino acids. Per the germline V gene, CDR1 is GTSNPN and CDR2 is SVGIG (reference sequence). CDR3 coding DNA: TGTGCCTGGTCGGACGGGCCAGGGGGCGCAGAGACCCAGTACTTC. It specifies CAWSDGPGGAETQYF.

V gene TRBV5-5 combines with J gene TRBJ2-1, with TRBD2 matching over 9 bases. Germline lookup yields CDR1 SGHKS and CDR2 YYEKEE (reference sequence). This CDR3 contains 16 residues. The V gene end was trimmed by 9 bases and the J gene end by 5 bases; junction bases not matched to a gene: 15. CDR3 in DNA: TGTGCCACCTCACGGGCCTCTAGCGGGGACCACAATGAGCAGTTCTTC. This gives the protein CATSRASSGDHNEQFF.

V is TRBV6-1 and J is TRBJ1-2, with D possibly matching TRBD1 (5 bases). The CDR3 extends over 14 amino acids. Looked up from germline, CDR1 is MNHNS and CDR2 is SASEGT. V lost 4 bases and J 5 bases, leaving 14 bases between the germline ends. The CDR3 sequence is CASSGTGRYYGYTF. As DNA, the CDR3 is TGTGCCAGCAGTGGTACAGGACGTTATTATGGCTACACCTTC.

The genes are TRBV6-5 and TRBJ1-5, with TRBD1 identical over 8 bases. The CDR3 extends over 14 amino acids. V gave up 6 bases and J gave up 7 bases; unmatched junction bases: 8. Germline loops: CDR1 MNHEY, CDR2 SVGAGI. The CDR3 is CASSRSPGGQPQHF. The CDR3 nucleotides are TGTGCCAGCAGCCGCTCCCCAGGGGGCCAGCCCCAGCATTTT.